This T cell receptor (beta chain) comes out of a study of cytomegalovirus exposure and HLA in healthy donors. Study as a whole: As released early, the data held 80 million to 90 million unique TCRs from HLA-typed donors.

The study ran its PCR with 60 Vbeta and 13 Jbeta primers. Using immunoSEQ multiplex PCR, the repertoire was profiled, and TCRdb retains in-frame clones only, with some absent. The table has over 90,000 clones, 60% to 80% seen once. Unrecorded immune exposure was likely among donors, who were nominally healthy when sampled. V lost 5 bases to trimming and J lost 6 bases, with 16 bases between them. From germline, CDR1 is SGHAT and CDR2 FQNNGV. CDR3 length: 14 residues. Study-wide results and limits: Further analysis, carried out later, found HLA-associated TCR beta chains more clonally expanded than equally common other chains.

As to this clone: Its antigen is currently unknown.

The V gene is TRBV11-2, the J gene TRBJ1-1; weak D call: TRBD1 (5 bases). The sequence came from a woman in her sixties or seventies in good health and CMV-seropositive. Specimen: PBMCs. The CDR3 loop is CASSQSGGEAEAFF. The DNA for the CDR3 is TGTGCCAGCAGCCAGAGCGGGGGAGAGGCTGAAGCTTTCTTT.